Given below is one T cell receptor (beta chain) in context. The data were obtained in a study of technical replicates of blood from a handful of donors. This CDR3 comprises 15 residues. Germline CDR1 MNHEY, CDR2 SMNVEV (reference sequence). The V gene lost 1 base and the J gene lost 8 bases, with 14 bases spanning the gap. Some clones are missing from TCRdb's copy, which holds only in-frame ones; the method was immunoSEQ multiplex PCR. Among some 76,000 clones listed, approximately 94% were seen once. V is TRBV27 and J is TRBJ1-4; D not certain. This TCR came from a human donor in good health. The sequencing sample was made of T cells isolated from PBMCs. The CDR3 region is CASSLLGYRGEKLFF. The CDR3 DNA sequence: TGTGCCAGCAGTTTATTAGGGTACCGCGGGGAAAAACTGTTTTTT.